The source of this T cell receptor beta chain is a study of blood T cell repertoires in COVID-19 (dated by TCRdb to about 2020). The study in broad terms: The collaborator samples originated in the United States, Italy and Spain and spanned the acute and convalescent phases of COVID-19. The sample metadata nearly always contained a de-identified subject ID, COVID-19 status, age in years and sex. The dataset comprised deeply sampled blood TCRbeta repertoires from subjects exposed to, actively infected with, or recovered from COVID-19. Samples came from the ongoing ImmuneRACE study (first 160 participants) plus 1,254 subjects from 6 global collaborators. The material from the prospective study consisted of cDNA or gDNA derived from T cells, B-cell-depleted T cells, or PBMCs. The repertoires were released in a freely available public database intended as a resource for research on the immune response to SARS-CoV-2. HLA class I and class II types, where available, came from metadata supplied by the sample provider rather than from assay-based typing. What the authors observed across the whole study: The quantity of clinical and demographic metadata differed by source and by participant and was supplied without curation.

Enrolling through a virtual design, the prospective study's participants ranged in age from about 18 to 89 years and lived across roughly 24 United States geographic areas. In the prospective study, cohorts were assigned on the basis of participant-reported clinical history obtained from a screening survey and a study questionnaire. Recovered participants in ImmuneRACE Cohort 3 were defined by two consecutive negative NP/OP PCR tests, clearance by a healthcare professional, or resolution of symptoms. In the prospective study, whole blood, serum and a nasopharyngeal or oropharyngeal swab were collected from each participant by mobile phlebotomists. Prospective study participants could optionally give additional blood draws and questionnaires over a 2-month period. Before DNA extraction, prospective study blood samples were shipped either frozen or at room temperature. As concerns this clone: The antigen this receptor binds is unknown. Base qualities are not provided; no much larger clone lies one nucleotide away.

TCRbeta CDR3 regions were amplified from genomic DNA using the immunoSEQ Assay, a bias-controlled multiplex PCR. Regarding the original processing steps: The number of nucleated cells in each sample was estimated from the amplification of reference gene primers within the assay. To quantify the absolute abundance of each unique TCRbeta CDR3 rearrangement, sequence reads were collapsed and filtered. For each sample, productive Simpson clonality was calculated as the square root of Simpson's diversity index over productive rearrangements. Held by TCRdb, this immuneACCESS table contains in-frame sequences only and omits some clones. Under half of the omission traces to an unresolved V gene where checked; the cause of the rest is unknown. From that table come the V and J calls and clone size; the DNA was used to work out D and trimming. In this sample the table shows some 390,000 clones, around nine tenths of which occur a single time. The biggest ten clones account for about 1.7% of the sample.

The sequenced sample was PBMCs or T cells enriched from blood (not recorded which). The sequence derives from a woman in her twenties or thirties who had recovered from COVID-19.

The sequenced DNA is TGTGCCAGCAGCTTCCTAGGGGGCGGAAGCACTGAAGCTTTCTTT. This yields the protein CASSFLGGGSTEAFF. Recombination joined TRBV7-9 with TRBJ1-1; TRBD1 lines up with 7 middle nucleotides. V has 3 bases trimmed and J has 4 bases trimmed; junction bases matching no gene number 8. According to the germline V gene (reference sequence), CDR1 reads SEHNR and CDR2 reads FQNEAQ. Counted from cysteine to phenylalanine, this CDR3 has 15 amino acids. Just the 45-base CDR3 DNA is kept, in frame starting at base 1.